This T cell receptor beta chain was recovered during a study of blood T cell repertoires in COVID-19. Overall study: T cells, B-cell-depleted T cells, or PBMCs provided the cDNA or gDNA that served as material.

This CDR3 comprises 14 residues. The germline V gene has CDR1 MRHNA and CDR2 SNTAGT. V was clipped by 1 base and J by 0 bases, with 4 bases between them. Source study methods: Estimates of nucleated cell counts were drawn from the amplification of reference gene primers. Clones were sequenced by immunoSEQ multiplex PCR, and TCRdb holds only the in-frame ones, with some missing. The DNA gave D and trimming, while V, J and clone size come from that table. Of under 500,000 clones listed, about 85% are singletons. Living in about two dozen US areas, the participants were between roughly 18 and 95 years of age.

The sample was PBMCs or T cells enriched from blood (not recorded which). The receptor's source is a woman between 18 and 30 years old with acute COVID-19. The chain combines TRBV6-4 with TRBJ2-1; D is undetermined. The CDR3 sequence: CASSDWPSYNEQFF. CDR3 coding DNA: TGTGCCAGCAGTGACTGGCCCTCCTACAATGAGCAGTTCTTC.